This T cell receptor (beta chain) was sequenced for a study of blood T cell repertoires in COVID-19. Turning to the study itself: COVID-19 samples collected from the United States, Italy and Spain covered acute and convalescent phases. Sources were T cells, B-cell-depleted T cells, or PBMCs; the material itself was cDNA or gDNA.

Ages ranged from about 18 to 100 years, with residence in approximately 23 US areas. Per the original data handling: Using reference gene primer amplification, nucleated cell counts were estimated. Only in-frame clones appear in the TCRdb table, and some are missing; sequencing was by immunoSEQ multiplex PCR. V and J calls and clone size are given by that table; D and trimming were obtained from the DNA. Of over 150,000 clones in the sample, 80% to 85% were seen once. Germline V gene lookup returns CDR1 MNHEY and CDR2 SVGAGI. V was cut by 6 bases and J by 7 bases, with 13 bases left in between. The CDR3 covers 14 residues.

The source material was PBMCs or T cells enriched from blood (not recorded which). The chain links TRBV6-5 to TRBJ1-6, with D unclear. The source of this sequence is a man aged 35 to 55 who had recovered from COVID-19. CDR3 region: CASRNGEKNSPLHF. CDR3 nucleotide sequence: TGTGCCAGCAGGAACGGGGAAAAGAATTCACCCCTCCACTTT.